The present T cell receptor beta chain was sequenced within a study of regulatory T cells in long-lasting Graves disease. Stated time point: newly diagnosed GD, antithyroid drugs for less than 3 months. Scientists built the TCR library using RNA that was extracted from PBMCs. Study-level results: Preferential use of TRBV28, TRBJ1-2 and TRBJ2-5 was seen in persistent disease.

The authors built TCR beta libraries using iRepertoire HTBI primers and Arm-PCR of CDR3 regions. TCRdb itself ran the multiplex PCR reads through MiXCR, one entry per CDR3 protein. The table includes approximately 490,000 distinct CDR3 sequences, roughly 16% detected once. CDR1 and CDR2 from the germline V gene are SQVTM and ANQGSEA. Trimming left V 0 bases short and J 4 bases short, with 13 bases between. CDR3 length equals 15 residues. At least ten counts were recorded for this clonotype. Its antigen is undetermined. The same sample was also studied in work on T cells in Graves' hyperthyroidism and ophthalmopathy. According to that study: First-round RT-PCR targeting the TCR CDR3 was performed with the HTBI primer set.

This TCR was recovered from a man in his forties with Graves disease. The sample in question was peripheral blood mononuclear cells (PBMCs), obtained at new diagnosis, from a patient treated with antithyroid drugs. The chain is built from TRBV29-1 and TRBJ2-1; D is possibly TRBD2 (5 bases). DNA for the CDR3: TGCAGCGTTGAAGATATAGACTACCCGTACAATGAGCAGTTCTTC. Protein product: CSVEDIDYPYNEQFF.